This passage covers 8 T cell receptor beta chains from one sample sequenced in a study of graft-versus-host responses after intestinal transplantation. Time point described: postoperative day 105 after intestinal transplantation (dayNNNN = postoperative day). TCRdb's table, derived via immunoSEQ multiplex PCR, lists solely in-frame clones and lacks some. The table includes about 12,000 clones, approximately 90% detected once. Sequenced material: PBMCs, taken 105 days after intestinal transplantation. The receptors stem from a human patient who received an intestinal transplant, so some T cells may come from the graft donor.

CDR3 bases: TGTGCCATCAGTCCGGGACTAGCGCAAGAGACCCAGTACTTC. Amino acids: CAISPGLAQETQYF. The chain has TRBV10-3 and TRBJ2-5; 10 bases map to TRBD2. The CDR3 contains 14 residues. Looked up from germline, CDR1 is ENHRY and CDR2 is SYGVKD. The J segment lost 2 bases and the V segment lost 5 bases, leaving 2 bases of the junction unmatched.

Here the CDR3 reads CASSSDSGLETQYF. As DNA, the CDR3 is TGTGCCAGCAGCTCGGACAGTGGGCTTGAGACCCAGTACTTC. The genes are TRBV9 and TRBJ2-5, with D tentatively TRBD1 (6 bases). This CDR3 is built from 14 residues. Trimming left V 4 bases short and J 5 bases short, with 15 bases between. Germline-derived CDR1 and CDR2 are SGDLS and YYNGEE.

V gene TRBV5-1 combines with J gene TRBJ2-1; D is unresolved. Germline loops: CDR1 SGHRS, CDR2 YFSETQ. This CDR3 has 16 amino acids. Deletions cut 1 base from V and 4 bases from J, with 15 bases between. CDR3 sequence (DNA): TGCGCCAGCAGCTTGCATTCGTTAGTTCCATACAATGAGCAGTTCTTC. It specifies CASSLHSLVPYNEQFF.

In nucleotides, the CDR3 is TGTGCCAGCAGCGGCGGGGGGGCCTCCTACGAGCAGTACTTC. Amino acid sequence: CASSGGGASYEQYF. This chain joins TRBV6-6 and TRBJ2-7; 9 positions match TRBD2. This CDR3 has 14 residues. Germline V gives CDR1 MNHNY, CDR2 SVGAGI (reference sequence). Trimming at V came to 6 bases and at J to 0 bases, leaving 3 bases not matched to a gene.

This rearrangement joins TRBV2 to TRBJ1-2; TRBD1 might be the D (6 bases). This CDR3 is 14 amino acids long. V dropped 3 bases and J dropped 4 bases, with 12 bases sitting between them. The germline gives CDR1 SNHLY, CDR2 FYNNEI. The CDR3 loop reads CASSDVGGIYGYTF. In DNA, the CDR3 is TGTGCCAGCAGTGATGTGGGGGGCATCTATGGCTACACCTTC.

The rearrangement links TRBV2 to TRBJ1-1; D may be TRBD1 (6 bases). The CDR3 covers 13 residues. V was shortened by 4 bases and J by 9 bases, with 15 bases between the two germline ends. Germline V gene data show CDR1 as SNHLY and CDR2 as FYNNEI. The CDR3: CASSGAAQGKAFF. The CDR3 nucleotides read TGTGCCAGCAGTGGTGCGGCACAGGGTAAAGCTTTCTTT.

J is TRBJ2-7 and V is TRBV29-1; D is perhaps TRBD1 (6 bases). V gave up 3 bases and J gave up 1 base, with 7 bases separating them. The CDR3 contains 12 residues. Germline loops: CDR1 SQVTM, CDR2 ANQGSEA. The CDR3 spells CSVEGHSYEQYF. CDR3 bases: TGCAGCGTTGAGGGACATTCCTACGAGCAGTACTTC.

J is TRBJ2-3 and V is TRBV13, with TRBD2 matching 7 bases. Germline CDR1 is PRHDT and CDR2 is FYEKMQ (reference sequence). The CDR3 has 15 residues. Trimming cost V 2 bases and J 2 bases; bases outside gene matches: 4. The CDR3 DNA reads as TGTGCCAGCAGCTTAAGTCTAGCGGACACAGATACGCAGTATTTT. It is translated as CASSLSLADTDTQYF. Full variable domain (missing parts from reference TRBV13 and TRBJ2-3): AAGVIQSPRHLIKEKRETATLKCYPIPRHDTVYWYQQGPGQDPQFLISFYEKMQSDKGSIPDRFSAQQFSDYHSELNMSSLELGDSALYFCASSLSLADTDTQYFGPGTRLTVL.